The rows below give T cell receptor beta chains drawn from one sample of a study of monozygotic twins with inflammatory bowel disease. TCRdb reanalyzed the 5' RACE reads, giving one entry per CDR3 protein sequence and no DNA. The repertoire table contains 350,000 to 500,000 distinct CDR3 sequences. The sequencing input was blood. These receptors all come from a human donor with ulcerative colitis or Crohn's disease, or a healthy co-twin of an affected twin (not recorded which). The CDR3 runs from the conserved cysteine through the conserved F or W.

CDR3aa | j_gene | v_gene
CASSPQGDRHYGYTF | TRBJ1-2 | TRBV7-2
CASSLAGQGAPDGELFF | TRBJ2-2 | TRBV5-1
CASGTSGWYEQYF | TRBJ2-7 | TRBV7-9
CASRYRDQGSEQYF | TRBJ2-7 | TRBV27
CASSGWGSNQPQHF | TRBJ1-5 | TRBV6-1
CASSLASGTPGELFF | TRBJ2-2 | TRBV7-3
CASSAQEWAEAFF | TRBJ1-1 | TRBV5-6
CASSFWGGSQETQYF | TRBJ2-5 | TRBV5-1
CASSPQTGTGGGTQYF | TRBJ2-3 | TRBV19
CASSFSTSWNEQYF | TRBJ2-7 | TRBV28
CASSLRADLPGTQYF | TRBJ2-5 | TRBV12-3/TRBV12-4
CSASGQVRAGANVLTF | TRBJ2-6 | TRBV20-1
CSALRDGRSGELFF | TRBJ2-2 | TRBV20-1
CASSLDTGGQPYGYTF | TRBJ1-2 | TRBV7-9
CASSRTSGTYEQYF | TRBJ2-7 | TRBV5-1
CASRVGVTPYNEQFF | TRBJ2-1 | TRBV5-1
CASSLAGQGFSEQYF | TRBJ2-7 | TRBV7-2
CASSLARPSTDTQYF | TRBJ2-3 | TRBV5-1
CASRTSGLANTGELFF | TRBJ2-2 | TRBV5-1
CASSLYGGVDNEQSF | TRBJ2-1 | TRBV12-3/TRBV12-4
CSARRASESHNEQFF | TRBJ2-1 | TRBV20-1
CATSDHKQGNSYNEQFF | TRBJ2-1 | TRBV24-1
CASSFGTGDYEQYF | TRBJ2-7 | TRBV11-2
CASSSSEFGNTEAFF | TRBJ1-1 | TRBV7-8
CASSPTGRYEQFF | TRBJ2-1 | TRBV7-3
CASNLEVAGQYF | TRBJ2-7 | TRBV6-1
CASSLISMNTEAFF | TRBJ1-1 | TRBV7-8
CASSYSMATGNEQYF | TRBJ2-7 | TRBV6-5
CSARRTALSNTGELFF | TRBJ2-2 | TRBV20-1
CASSSSGQSYEQYF | TRBJ2-7 | TRBV5-1
CAWSSAGGPGEQFF | TRBJ2-1 | TRBV30
CASSQYGSSPDTQYF | TRBJ2-3 | TRBV3-1
CASSYRSGGTYQETQYF | TRBJ2-5 | TRBV6-5
CSARGLGANYGYTF | TRBJ1-2 | TRBV20-1
CASSLVQNSYNEQFF | TRBJ2-1 | TRBV5-1
CASSRLGQGMFF | TRBJ2-1 | TRBV28
CASSLVLSETQYF | TRBJ2-5 | TRBV7-8
CASTDLNDNEQFF | TRBJ2-1 | TRBV5-1
CAISDSGGGTDTQYF | TRBJ2-3 | TRBV10-3
CASSPQSGYEQYF | TRBJ2-7 | TRBV18
CASSWYRGSYGYTF | TRBJ1-2 | TRBV5-4
CASSPLGRGSNQPQHF | TRBJ1-5 | TRBV18
CASGGPGETQYF | TRBJ2-5 | TRBV4-2
CASSLGGLAEQFF | TRBJ2-1 | TRBV7-3
CASSESAWQPQHF | TRBJ1-5 | TRBV10-1
CASSVIYGTTDTQYF | TRBJ2-3 | TRBV9
CSARETGERYEQYF | TRBJ2-7 | TRBV20-1
CASSLWDTGTVFNQQFF | TRBJ2-1 | TRBV7-2
CSVVGHSGANVLTF | TRBJ2-6 | TRBV29-1